This is a list of T cell receptor beta chains from one sample in a study of cytomegalovirus exposure and HLA in healthy donors. Assay used: immunoSEQ multiplex PCR; TCRdb lists only in-frame clones, some missing. The data show around 220,000 clones, 65% to 90% seen once. The sample consisted of PBMCs. These receptor sequences come from a girl aged 10 to 17 in good health and CMV-seronegative. Each CDR3 is given with its conserved first and last residue. Each record gives: D gene, clone size, J gene, V gene, CDR3 protein, CDR3 DNA. D genes are given only for firm matches. Size is omitted from some rows. Given values are once, few, many or a class for expanded clones.

D gene: -; clone size: once; J gene: TRBJ1-1; V gene: TRBV5-1; CDR3 protein: CASRPTRGTVKDRAFF; CDR3 DNA: TGCGCCAGCAGACCTACCAGGGGAACAGTTAAAGATCGCGCTTTCTTT
D gene: TRBD2; clone size: -; J gene: TRBJ2-7; V gene: TRBV28; CDR3 protein: CASRTSGRAEQYF; CDR3 DNA: TGTGCCAGCAGGACTAGCGGGAGAGCCGAGCAGTACTTC
D gene: TRBD1; clone size: -; J gene: TRBJ1-6; V gene: TRBV27; CDR3 protein: CASRPGQGTRYNSPLHF; CDR3 DNA: TGTGCCAGCAGACCGGGACAGGGGACTCGCTATAATTCACCCCTCCACTTT
D gene: TRBD1; clone size: -; J gene: TRBJ1-6; V gene: TRBV7-9; CDR3 protein: CASSLPRVGTAYSPLHF; CDR3 DNA: TGTGCCAGCAGCTTACCCCGCGTCGGGACAGCCTATTCACCCCTCCACTTT
D gene: TRBD1; clone size: -; J gene: TRBJ2-7; V gene: TRBV5-8; CDR3 protein: CASSLRWTGNEQYF; CDR3 DNA: TGTGCCAGCAGCTTGCGGTGGACAGGGAACGAGCAGTACTTC
D gene: -; clone size: -; J gene: TRBJ1-2; V gene: TRBV28; CDR3 protein: CASSFLQGYTF; CDR3 DNA: TGTGCCAGCAGTTTCCTACAGGGATACACCTTC
D gene: -; clone size: -; J gene: TRBJ2-4; V gene: TRBV19; CDR3 protein: CASSNRAPSNIQYF; CDR3 DNA: TGTGCCAGTAGTAACAGGGCCCCAAGCAACATTCAGTACTTC
D gene: TRBD1; clone size: -; J gene: TRBJ1-1; V gene: TRBV5-8; CDR3 protein: CASSLQGGTEAFF; CDR3 DNA: TGTGCCAGCAGCCTCCAGGGGGGCACTGAAGCTTTCTTT
D gene: TRBD1; clone size: -; J gene: TRBJ2-3; V gene: TRBV11-2; CDR3 protein: CASSLGGQGMGTDTQYF; CDR3 DNA: TGTGCCAGCAGCTTAGGGGGACAGGGGATGGGAACAGATACGCAGTATTTT
D gene: TRBD1; clone size: -; J gene: TRBJ1-1; V gene: TRBV28; CDR3 protein: CASIRTGDNTEAFF; CDR3 DNA: TGTGCCAGCATAAGGACAGGGGATAACACTGAAGCTTTCTTT
D gene: -; clone size: -; J gene: TRBJ2-7; V gene: TRBV9; CDR3 protein: CASSPEGVFEQYF; CDR3 DNA: TGTGCCAGCAGCCCGGAGGGAGTTTTCGAGCAGTACTTC
D gene: -; clone size: -; J gene: TRBJ2-1; V gene: TRBV4-3; CDR3 protein: CASSQSIGSYNEQFF; CDR3 DNA: TGCGCCAGCAGCCAATCTATCGGCTCCTACAATGAGCAGTTCTTC
D gene: -; clone size: -; J gene: TRBJ1-2; V gene: TRBV7-8; CDR3 protein: CASSLVVAGQSYGYTF; CDR3 DNA: TGTGCCAGCAGCTTAGTGGTGGCAGGGCAATCTTATGGCTACACCTTC
D gene: -; clone size: -; J gene: TRBJ2-7; V gene: TRBV7-9; CDR3 protein: CASSYPKSGTSYEQYF; CDR3 DNA: TGTGCCAGCAGCTACCCAAAATCAGGTACCTCCTACGAGCAGTACTTC
D gene: -; clone size: -; J gene: TRBJ1-2; V gene: TRBV5-1; CDR3 protein: CASSFESENYGYTF; CDR3 DNA: TGCGCCAGCAGCTTTGAATCAGAAAACTATGGCTACACCTTC
D gene: -; clone size: -; J gene: TRBJ1-1; V gene: TRBV10-3; CDR3 protein: CAMRTGLNTEAFF; CDR3 DNA: TGTGCCATGAGAACAGGGTTGAACACTGAAGCTTTCTTT
D gene: TRBD1; clone size: -; J gene: TRBJ1-5; V gene: TRBV11-3; CDR3 protein: CASSFRDRGPPGNQPQHF; CDR3 DNA: TGTGCCAGCAGTTTCCGGGACAGGGGGCCCCCTGGCAATCAGCCCCAGCATTTT
D gene: -; clone size: -; J gene: TRBJ2-1; V gene: TRBV7-2; CDR3 protein: CASSLGSRGNNEQFF; CDR3 DNA: TGTGCCAGCAGCTTAGGTTCTCGGGGGAACAATGAGCAGTTCTTC
D gene: TRBD1; clone size: once; J gene: TRBJ1-2; V gene: TRBV2; CDR3 protein: CASRETGAGGYTF; CDR3 DNA: TGTGCCAGCAGGGAGACAGGGGCTGGGGGCTACACCTTC
D gene: -; clone size: -; J gene: TRBJ1-5; V gene: TRBV5-1; CDR3 protein: CASSLGAENQPQHF; CDR3 DNA: TGCGCCAGCAGCTTGGGCGCGGAAAATCAGCCCCAGCATTTT
D gene: -; clone size: -; J gene: TRBJ2-1; V gene: TRBV9; CDR3 protein: CASSTTGTPTLRLNEQFF; CDR3 DNA: TGTGCCAGCAGCACCACCGGGACTCCTACCTTACGACTCAATGAGCAGTTCTTC
D gene: TRBD2; clone size: -; J gene: TRBJ2-1; V gene: TRBV25-1; CDR3 protein: CASSETGTSGHYNEQFF; CDR3 DNA: TGTGCCAGCAGTGAAACCGGGACTAGCGGACACTACAATGAGCAGTTCTTC
D gene: -; clone size: few; J gene: TRBJ1-1; V gene: TRBV5-4; CDR3 protein: CASSSTGNTEAFF; CDR3 DNA: TGTGCCAGCAGCTCCACCGGGAACACTGAAGCTTTCTTT
D gene: TRBD2; clone size: -; J gene: TRBJ2-3; V gene: TRBV7-2; CDR3 protein: CASSSTSGSGYTQYF; CDR3 DNA: TGTGCCAGCAGCTCCACTAGCGGGAGTGGGTATACGCAGTATTTT
D gene: -; clone size: -; J gene: TRBJ2-3; V gene: TRBV18; CDR3 protein: CASSIVASVSDTQYF; CDR3 DNA: TGTGCCAGCTCAATTGTGGCTAGCGTCTCAGATACGCAGTATTTT